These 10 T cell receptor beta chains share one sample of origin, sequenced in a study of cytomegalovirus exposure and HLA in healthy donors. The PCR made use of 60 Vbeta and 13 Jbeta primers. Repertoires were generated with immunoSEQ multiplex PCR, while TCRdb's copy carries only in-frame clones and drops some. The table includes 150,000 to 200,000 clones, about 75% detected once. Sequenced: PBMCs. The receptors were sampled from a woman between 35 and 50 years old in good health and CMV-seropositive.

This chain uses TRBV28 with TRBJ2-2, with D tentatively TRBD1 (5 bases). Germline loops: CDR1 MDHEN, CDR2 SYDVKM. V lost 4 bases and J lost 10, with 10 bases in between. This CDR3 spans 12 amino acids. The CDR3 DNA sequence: TGTGCCAGCAGTTCGCCGACAGAGGAGCTGTTTTTT. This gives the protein CASSSPTEELFF.

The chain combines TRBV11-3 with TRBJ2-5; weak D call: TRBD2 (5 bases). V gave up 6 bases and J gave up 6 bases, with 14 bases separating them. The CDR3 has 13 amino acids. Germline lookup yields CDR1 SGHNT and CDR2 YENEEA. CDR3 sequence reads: CASSPDSEQTQYF. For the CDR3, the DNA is TGTGCCAGCAGTCCGGACTCGGAGCAGACCCAGTACTTC.

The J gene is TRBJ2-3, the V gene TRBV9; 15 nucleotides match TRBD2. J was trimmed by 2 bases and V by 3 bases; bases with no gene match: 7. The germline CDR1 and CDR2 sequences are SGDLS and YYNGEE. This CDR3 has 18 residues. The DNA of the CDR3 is TGTGCCAGCAGCGAGGGACTAGCGGGAGGCCCTGACACAGATACGCAGTATTTT. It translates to CASSEGLAGGPDTDTQYF.

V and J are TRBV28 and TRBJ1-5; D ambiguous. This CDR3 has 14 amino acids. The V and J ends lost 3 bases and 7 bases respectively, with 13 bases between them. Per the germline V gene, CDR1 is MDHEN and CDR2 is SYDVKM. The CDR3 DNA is TGTGCCAGCAGTTTTACAGACGCCTCCCAGCCCCAGCATTTT. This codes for CASSFTDASQPQHF. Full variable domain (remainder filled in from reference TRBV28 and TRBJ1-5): DVKVTQSSRYLVKRTGEKVFLECVQDMDHENMFWYRQDPGLGLRLIYFSYDVKMKEKGDIPEGYSVSREKKERFSLILESASTNQTSMYLCASSFTDASQPQHFGDGTRLSIL.

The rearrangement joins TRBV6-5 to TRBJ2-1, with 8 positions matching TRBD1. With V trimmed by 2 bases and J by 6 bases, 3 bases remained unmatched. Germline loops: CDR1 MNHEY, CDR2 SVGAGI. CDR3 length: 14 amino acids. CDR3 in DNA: TGTGCCAGCAGTTACCTCACAGGGGGCAATGAGCAGTTCTTC. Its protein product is CASSYLTGGNEQFF.

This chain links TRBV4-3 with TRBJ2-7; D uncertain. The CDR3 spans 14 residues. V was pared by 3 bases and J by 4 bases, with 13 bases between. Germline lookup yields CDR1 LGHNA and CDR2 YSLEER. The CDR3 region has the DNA TGCGCCAGCAGCCACGATACGTCGAGATACGAGCAGTACTTC. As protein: CASSHDTSRYEQYF.

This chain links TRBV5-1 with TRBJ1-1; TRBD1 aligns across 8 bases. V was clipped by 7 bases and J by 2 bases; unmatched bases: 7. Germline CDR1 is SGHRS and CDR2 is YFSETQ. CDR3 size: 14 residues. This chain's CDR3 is CASGLQGGNTEAFF. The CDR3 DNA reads TGCGCCAGCGGATTACAGGGGGGCAACACTGAAGCTTTCTTT.

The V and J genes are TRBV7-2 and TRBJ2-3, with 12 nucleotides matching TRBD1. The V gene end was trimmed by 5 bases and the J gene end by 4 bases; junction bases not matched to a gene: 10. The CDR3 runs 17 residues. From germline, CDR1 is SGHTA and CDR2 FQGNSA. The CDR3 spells CASSPRSGTGGPDTQYF. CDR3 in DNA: TGTGCCAGCAGCCCCCGCTCCGGGACAGGGGGCCCAGATACGCAGTATTTT.

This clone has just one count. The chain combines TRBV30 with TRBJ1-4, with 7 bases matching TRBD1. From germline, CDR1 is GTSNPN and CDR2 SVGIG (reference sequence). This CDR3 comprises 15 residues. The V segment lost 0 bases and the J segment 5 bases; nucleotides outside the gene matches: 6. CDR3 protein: CAWSVLGTANEKLFF. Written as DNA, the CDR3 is TGTGCCTGGAGTGTACTCGGGACAGCAAATGAAAAACTGTTTTTT.

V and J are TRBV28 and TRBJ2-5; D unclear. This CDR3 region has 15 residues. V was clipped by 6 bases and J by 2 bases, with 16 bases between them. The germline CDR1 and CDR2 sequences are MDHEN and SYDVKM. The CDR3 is CASSLIVQQQETQYF. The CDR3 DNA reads TGTGCCAGCAGCCTTATAGTACAGCAACAAGAGACCCAGTACTTC.